The 10 T cell receptor beta chains below were found in one sample sequenced in a study of Ad26.COV2.S vaccination and SARS-CoV-2 variants (dated by TCRdb to about 2021). Library preparation employed the immunoSEQ multiplex PCR assay. Drawn from immuneACCESS, this table holds only the in-frame rearrangements with V and J called that TCRdb kept. Clones are partly lost; checked studies trace under half to an unresolved V gene and leave the rest unexplained. The sample contains nearly 400,000 clones, roughly 90% of them found a single time. The ten largest account for around 1.8% of the sample. The label giving this sample's treatment or condition can be read as: over 15 received Ad26.COV2.S at low or high dose, single or two shots; about 5 received placebo; per-sample allocation not given. For vaccine and placebo recipients, repertoires were sequenced using samples collected on day 63 after the first injection.

The material was peripheral blood, obtained in a trial of Ad26.COV2.S vaccine versus placebo. The receptors come from a person between 18 and 65 years old who received the Ad26.COV2.S COVID-19 vaccine or a placebo.

This clone has only one observation. Other DNA sequences within the sample encode an identical CDR3. The DNA of the CDR3 is TGTGCCAGCAGCGTAGACTTGGCGGGCGAGCAGTACTTC. It encodes CASSVDLAGEQYF. The chain combines TRBV9 with TRBJ2-7, with D perhaps matching TRBD2 (5 bases). Germline loops: CDR1 SGDLS, CDR2 YYNGEE. This CDR3 contains 13 residues. V shed 0 bases and J shed 6 bases, with 10 bases lying between them.

V gene TRBV7-6 combines with J gene TRBJ2-3; TRBD2 matches at 7 bases. CDR3 length equals 15 residues. The germline CDR1 and CDR2 sequences are SGHVS and FNYEAQ. V lost 1 base and J lost 3; bases outside the gene matches: 4. DNA for the CDR3: TGTGCCAGCAGCTTAGATGCGGGAGAAACAGATACGCAGTATTTT. Translation gives CASSLDAGETDTQYF.

V is TRBV3-1 (or the pseudogene TRBV3-2) and J is TRBJ2-1, with 10 bases matching TRBD2. V trimming: 4 bases; J trimming: 0 bases; junction bases outside the gene matches: 3. The CDR3 runs 16 residues. The germline gives CDR1 LGHDT, CDR2 YNNKEL (reference sequence). CDR3 protein: CASSLGLADSYNEQFF. The CDR3 nucleotides are TGTGCCAGCAGCCTCGGACTAGCGGACTCCTACAATGAGCAGTTCTTC.

The genes are TRBV6-5 and TRBJ1-3; D remains ambiguous. Trimming removed 1 base from V and 0 bases from J, with 10 bases in between. This CDR3 comprises 16 residues. CDR1 is MNHEY, CDR2 SVGAGI, per germline. The CDR3 DNA is TGTGCCAGCAGTTACTTGCGGAATCCCTCTGGAAACACCATATATTTT. It translates to CASSYLRNPSGNTIYF.

The table lists this clone with a count of one. The chain joins TRBV28 to TRBJ2-1, with 10 bases that match TRBD1. The V segment lost 8 bases and the J segment 3 bases; nucleotides outside the gene matches: 4. The CDR3 has 14 residues. In germline, CDR1 is MDHEN, CDR2 SYDVKM. The DNA for the CDR3 is TGTGCCAGCGGGGGGACAGGGGTCTACAATGAGCAGTTCTTC. Protein: CASGGTGVYNEQFF.

The genes are TRBV28 and TRBJ2-1; 13 bases are shared with TRBD2. Germline V gives CDR1 MDHEN, CDR2 SYDVKM. The CDR3 covers 16 residues. J gave up 7 bases and V 1 base, and 4 bases lay outside the gene matches. The CDR3 nucleotides read TGTGCCAGCAGTTTATCACTAGCGGGAGGGCGGAATGAGCAGTTCTTC. Its translation: CASSLSLAGGRNEQFF.

This clone was counted a single time. The chain uses TRBV5-1 and TRBJ2-7; D is possibly TRBD1 or TRBD2 (5 bases each). The V gene's germline CDR1 is SGHRS and CDR2 YFSETQ. The CDR3 length is 15 residues. V gave up 6 bases and J gave up 5 bases, with 21 bases separating them. The CDR3 is CASNPGTAMSDEQYF. The DNA of the CDR3 is TGCGCCAGCAACCCCGGGACGGCGATGTCGGACGAGCAGTACTTC.

The count of this clone is one. This chain connects TRBV18 to TRBJ2-2; D is uncertain. Per germline, CDR1 KGHSH and CDR2 LQKENI. The V gene lost 2 bases and the J gene lost 6 bases, with 10 bases spanning the gap. The CDR3 length is 14 residues. The DNA of the CDR3 is TGTGCCAGCTCACCAAAGTCGAAGTCCGGGGAGCTGTTTTTT. Protein: CASSPKSKSGELFF.

This chain uses TRBV7-2 with TRBJ1-5; D is undetermined. Trimming stripped 2 bases from V and 9 bases from J, with 5 bases between. Germline V gene data show CDR1 as SGHTA and CDR2 as FQGNSA. The CDR3 has 11 residues. Here the CDR3 reads CASSLLGPQHF. The CDR3 bases are TGTGCCAGCAGCTTATTGGGGCCCCAGCATTTT.

This clone was observed a few times. The rearrangement uses TRBV30 and TRBJ2-7; either TRBD1 or TRBD2 may fit D (5 bases each). This CDR3 has 16 amino acids. The germline V gene has CDR1 GTSNPN and CDR2 SVGIG (reference sequence). V was trimmed by 2 bases and J by 7 bases, leaving 24 bases between them. The CDR3 DNA follows: TGTGCCTGGAGTCCCCCGAGGAGCGGTACAGGAAAAGAGCAGTACTTC. Translation gives CAWSPPRSGTGKEQYF.